Below are 14 T cell receptor beta chains sequenced from a single sample in a study of blood T cell repertoires in COVID-19. The data were produced by immunoSEQ multiplex PCR, yet TCRdb's version contains in-frame clones alone and is incomplete. The sample shows 250,000 or so clones, 60% to 75% of them seen only once. Source material: peripheral blood. The source is an elderly woman with acute or convalescent COVID-19.

This rearrangement joins TRBV9 to TRBJ1-1; D not certain. V dropped 1 base and J dropped 1 base, with 8 bases sitting between them. Germline CDR1 is SGDLS and CDR2 is YYNGEE. The CDR3 loop spans 14 amino acids. CDR3 bases: TGTGCCAGCAGCGTATCGGTAACGAACACTGAAGCTTTCTTT. This translates into CASSVSVTNTEAFF.

The genes are TRBV18 and TRBJ2-3; possible D gene TRBD1, 6 bases. The V and J ends lost 5 bases and 2 bases respectively, with 8 bases between them. CDR3 length: 13 amino acids. Germline loops: CDR1 KGHSH, CDR2 LQKENI. CDR3: CASSGQNTDTQYF. CDR3 DNA sequence: TGTGCCAGCTCAGGACAGAACACAGATACGCAGTATTTT. Looking up the rest from reference TRBV18 and TRBJ2-3 gives the full variable domain: NAGVMQNPRHLVRRRGQEARLRCSPMKGHSHVYWYRQLPEEGLKFMVYLQKENIIDESGMPKERFSAEFPKEGPSILRIQQVVRGDSAAYFCASSGQNTDTQYFGPGTRLTVL.

The chain carries TRBV6-5 and TRBJ2-7; D may be TRBD1 (6 bases). V shed 6 bases and J shed 2 bases, with 17 bases lying between them. CDR3 size: 15 residues. Germline values: CDR1 MNHEY, CDR2 SVGAGI. The CDR3 protein is CASSLQGAPAYEQYF. CDR3 coding DNA: TGTGCCAGCAGCTTACAGGGCGCTCCCGCCTACGAGCAGTACTTC.

This rearrangement joins TRBV9 to TRBJ2-2; D not certain. The CDR3 runs 19 residues. The germline V gene has CDR1 SGDLS and CDR2 YYNGEE. V was clipped by 1 base and J by 0 bases, with 19 bases between them. CDR3 sequence (DNA): TGTGCCAGCAGCGTATTACCCCTCCCGATTAGTACGAACACCGGGGAGCTGTTTTTT. Translation gives CASSVLPLPISTNTGELFF.

The chain recombines TRBV7-9 with TRBJ1-4; TRBD1 might be the D (6 bases). The CDR3 has 15 amino acids. Deletions cut 1 base from V and 10 bases from J, with 16 bases between. CDR1 and CDR2 (germline): SEHNR, FQNEAQ (reference sequence). The CDR3 region is CASSLEGEGTRKLFF. CDR3 in DNA: TGTGCCAGCAGCTTAGAGGGGGAAGGCACGCGAAAACTGTTTTTT.

The J gene is TRBJ1-4, the V gene TRBV2; D unresolved. Looked up from germline, CDR1 is SNHLY and CDR2 is FYNNEI. Trimming pared 7 bases from V and 6 bases from J, leaving 9 bases between. The length of the CDR3 is 12 residues. CDR3 bases: TGTGCCAGCACCCCTCTTTATGAAAAACTGTTTTTT. Amino acid sequence: CASTPLYEKLFF.

The chain combines TRBV5-4 with TRBJ2-1, with TRBD1 matching over 10 bases. Germline-derived CDR1 and CDR2 are SGHNT and YYREEE (reference sequence). With 3 bases clipped from V and 8 bases from J, the junction kept 2 bases outside the gene matches. CDR3 size: 13 residues. CDR3 nucleotides: TGTGCCAGCAGCTCGGACAGGGGGTATGAGCAGTTCTTC. Translated, it gives CASSSDRGYEQFF.

The V and J genes are TRBV15 and TRBJ2-7; 7 nucleotides line up with TRBD1. Germline assignment: CDR1 LNHNV and CDR2 YYDKDF (reference sequence). This CDR3 has 15 amino acids. V gave up 0 bases and J gave up 6 bases; unmatched junction bases: 8. CDR3 amino acids: CATSRDPMTGLEQYF. CDR3 DNA: TGTGCCACCAGCAGAGACCCCATGACAGGGCTCGAGCAGTACTTC.

There are a few counts of this clone. The genes are TRBV5-1 and TRBJ2-1; 9 bases map to TRBD2. This CDR3 is built from 14 residues. Per the germline V gene, CDR1 is SGHRS and CDR2 is YFSETQ. V was clipped by 7 bases and J by 8 bases; unmatched bases: 10. The CDR3 protein is CASGPGTSSDEQFF. CDR3 nucleotides: TGCGCCAGCGGCCCCGGGACTAGCAGCGATGAGCAGTTCTTC.

The gene calls are TRBV18 and TRBJ2-5; D uncertain. The CDR3 totals 12 residues. Germline V gives CDR1 KGHSH, CDR2 LQKENI. V lost 5 bases and J 5 bases, leaving 9 bases between the germline ends. CDR3 DNA: TGTGCCAGCTCATCCTCCGTGGAGACCCAGTACTTC. Amino acid sequence: CASSSSVETQYF.

As concerns this clone: Other DNA variants within this sample encode the same CDR3. The chain has TRBV11-3 and TRBJ1-1, with D perhaps matching TRBD1 (6 bases). The CDR3 runs to 14 residues. The V end was cut by 1 base, the J end by 5 bases, with 11 bases between. Germline V lookup: CDR1 SGHNT, CDR2 YENEEA. The chain's CDR3 is CASSLGQGRTEAFF. In DNA form, the CDR3 reads TGTGCCAGCAGCTTAGGCCAGGGGCGGACTGAAGCTTTCTTT.

The V and J genes are TRBV5-1 and TRBJ2-1; 8 positions agree with TRBD2. J lost 7 bases, V lost 5 bases, and 8 bases had no gene match. The CDR3 is made up of 14 amino acids. CDR1 is SGHRS, CDR2 YFSETQ, per germline. The CDR3 reads CASRMTPGGNEQFF. CDR3 nucleotide sequence: TGCGCCAGCAGAATGACCCCGGGGGGGAATGAGCAGTTCTTC.

The rearrangement links TRBV9 to TRBJ2-7; TRBD1 is a possible D gene (5 bases). The CDR3 runs 15 residues. V lost 0 bases and J 3 bases, leaving 13 bases between the germline ends. Germline V gene sequence: CDR1 SGDLS, CDR2 YYNGEE. The chain's CDR3 is CASSVGSGFFYEQYF. The CDR3 DNA follows: TGTGCCAGCAGCGTAGGTTCAGGGTTTTTCTACGAGCAGTACTTC.

The rearrangement uses TRBV28 and TRBJ1-6, with 12 bases lining up with TRBD1. From germline, CDR1 is MDHEN and CDR2 SYDVKM. Losses at the gene ends were 4 bases for V and 10 bases for J; bases not matched to a gene: 5. The CDR3 is 15 amino acids. This chain's CDR3 is CASSSGTGGQSPLHF. CDR3 DNA: TGTGCCAGCAGTTCGGGGACAGGGGGCCAATCACCCCTCCACTTT.